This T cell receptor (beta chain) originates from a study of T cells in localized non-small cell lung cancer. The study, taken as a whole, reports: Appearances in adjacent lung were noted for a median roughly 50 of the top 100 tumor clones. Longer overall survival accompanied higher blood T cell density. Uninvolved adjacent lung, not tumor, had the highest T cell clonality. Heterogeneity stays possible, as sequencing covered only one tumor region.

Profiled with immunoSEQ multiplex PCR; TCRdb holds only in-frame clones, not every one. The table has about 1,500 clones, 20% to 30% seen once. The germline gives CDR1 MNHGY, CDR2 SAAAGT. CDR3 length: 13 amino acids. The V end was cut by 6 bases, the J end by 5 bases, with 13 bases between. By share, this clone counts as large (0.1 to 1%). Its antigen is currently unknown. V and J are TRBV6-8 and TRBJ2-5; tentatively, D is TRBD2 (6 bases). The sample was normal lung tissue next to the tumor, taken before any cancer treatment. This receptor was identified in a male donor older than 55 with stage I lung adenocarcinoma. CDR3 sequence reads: CASSEREIETQYF. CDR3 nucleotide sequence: TGTGCCAGCAGCGAACGGGAGATTGAGACCCAGTACTTC.